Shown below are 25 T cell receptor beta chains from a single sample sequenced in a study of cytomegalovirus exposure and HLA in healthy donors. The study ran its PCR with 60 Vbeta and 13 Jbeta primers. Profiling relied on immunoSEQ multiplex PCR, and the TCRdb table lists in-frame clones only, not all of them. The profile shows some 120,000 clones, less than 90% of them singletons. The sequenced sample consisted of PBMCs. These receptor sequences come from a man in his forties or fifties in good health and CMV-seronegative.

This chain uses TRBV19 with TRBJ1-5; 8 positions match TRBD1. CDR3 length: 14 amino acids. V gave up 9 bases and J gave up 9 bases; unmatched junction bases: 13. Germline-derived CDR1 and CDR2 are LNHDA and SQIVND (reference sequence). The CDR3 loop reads CASTEDRAPGPQHF. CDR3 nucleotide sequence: TGTGCCAGCACTGAGGACAGGGCGCCAGGGCCCCAGCATTTT.

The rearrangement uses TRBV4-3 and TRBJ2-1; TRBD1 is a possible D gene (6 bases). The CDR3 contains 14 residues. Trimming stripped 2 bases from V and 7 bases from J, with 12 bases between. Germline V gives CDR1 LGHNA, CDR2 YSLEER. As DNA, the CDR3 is TGCGCCAGCAGCCAAAGTTTTAGGGGGAATGAGCAGTTCTTC. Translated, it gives CASSQSFRGNEQFF.

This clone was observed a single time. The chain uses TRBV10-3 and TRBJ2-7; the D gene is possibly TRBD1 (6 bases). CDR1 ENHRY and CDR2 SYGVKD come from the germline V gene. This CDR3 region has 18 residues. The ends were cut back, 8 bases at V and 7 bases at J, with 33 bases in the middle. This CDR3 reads CAILPSEARGGPPGEQYF. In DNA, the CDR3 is TGTGCCATCCTGCCCAGTGAGGCCAGGGGCGGCCCCCCCGGGGAGCAGTACTTC.

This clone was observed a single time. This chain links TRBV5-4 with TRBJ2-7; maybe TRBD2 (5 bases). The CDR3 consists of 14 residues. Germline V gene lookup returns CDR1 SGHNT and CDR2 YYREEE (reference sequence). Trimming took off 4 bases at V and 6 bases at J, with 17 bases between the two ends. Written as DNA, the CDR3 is TGTGCCAGCAGCCCAACTAGGGCTCGGGCCGAGCAGTACTTC. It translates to CASSPTRARAEQYF. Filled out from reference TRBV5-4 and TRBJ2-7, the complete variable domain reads ETGVTQSPTHLIKTRGQQVTLRCSSQSGHNTVSWYQQALGQGPQFIFQYYREEENGRGNFPPRFSGLQFPNYSSELNVNALELDDSALYLCASSPTRARAEQYFGPGTRLTVT.

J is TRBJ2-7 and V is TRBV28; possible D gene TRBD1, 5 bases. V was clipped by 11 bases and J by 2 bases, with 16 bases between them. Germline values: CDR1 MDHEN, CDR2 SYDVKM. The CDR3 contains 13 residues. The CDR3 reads CACRQPTTYEQYF. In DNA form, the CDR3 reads TGTGCCTGCCGACAGCCTACTACCTACGAGCAGTACTTC.

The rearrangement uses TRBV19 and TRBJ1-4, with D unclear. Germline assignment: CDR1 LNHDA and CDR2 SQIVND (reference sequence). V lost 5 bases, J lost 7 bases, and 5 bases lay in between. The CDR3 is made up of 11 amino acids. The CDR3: CASSSGEKLFF. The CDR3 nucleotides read TGTGCCAGTAGTTCCGGTGAAAAACTGTTTTTT. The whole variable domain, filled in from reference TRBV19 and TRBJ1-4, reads DGGITQSPKYLFRKEGQNVTLSCEQNLNHDAMYWYRQDPGQGLRLIYYSQIVNDFQKGDIAEGYSVSREKKESFPLTVTSAQKNPTAFYLCASSSGEKLFFGSGTQLSVL.

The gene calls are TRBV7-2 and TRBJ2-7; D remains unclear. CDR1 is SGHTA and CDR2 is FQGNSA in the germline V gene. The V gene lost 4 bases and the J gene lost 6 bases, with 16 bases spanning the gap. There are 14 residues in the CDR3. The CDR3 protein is CASSSDAGLTEQYF. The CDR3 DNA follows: TGTGCCAGCAGCTCAGATGCAGGTCTGACCGAGCAGTACTTC.

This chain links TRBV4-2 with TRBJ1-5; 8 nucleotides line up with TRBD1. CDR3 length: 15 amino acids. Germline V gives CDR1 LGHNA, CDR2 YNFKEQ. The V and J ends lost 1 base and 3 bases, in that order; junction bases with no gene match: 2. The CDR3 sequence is CASSQGGQVNQPQHF. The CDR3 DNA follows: TGTGCCAGCAGCCAAGGGGGACAGGTCAATCAGCCCCAGCATTTT.

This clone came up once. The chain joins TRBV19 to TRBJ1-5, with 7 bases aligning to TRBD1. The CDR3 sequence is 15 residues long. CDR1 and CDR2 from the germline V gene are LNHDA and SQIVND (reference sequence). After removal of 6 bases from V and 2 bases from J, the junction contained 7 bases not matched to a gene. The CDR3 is CASRSQGVGNQPQHF. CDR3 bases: TGTGCCAGTAGGTCCCAGGGGGTCGGCAATCAGCCCCAGCATTTT.

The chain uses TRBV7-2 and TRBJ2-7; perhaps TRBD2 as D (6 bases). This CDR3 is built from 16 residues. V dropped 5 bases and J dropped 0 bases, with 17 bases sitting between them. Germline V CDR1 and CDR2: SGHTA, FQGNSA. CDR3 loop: CASSRFGAGTSYEQYF. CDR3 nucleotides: TGTGCCAGCAGCCGGTTCGGTGCGGGGACCTCCTACGAGCAGTACTTC.

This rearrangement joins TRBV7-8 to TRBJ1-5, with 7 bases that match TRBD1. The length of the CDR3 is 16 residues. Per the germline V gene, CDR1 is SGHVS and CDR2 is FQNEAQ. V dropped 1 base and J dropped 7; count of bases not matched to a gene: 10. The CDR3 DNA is TGTGCCAGCAGCTTAGTCGGCGTGACAGGGTTACAGCCCCAGCATTTT. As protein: CASSLVGVTGLQPQHF. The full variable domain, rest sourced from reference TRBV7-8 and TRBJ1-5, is GAGVSQSPRYKVAKRGQDVALRCDPISGHVSLFWYQQALGQGPEFLTYFQNEAQLDKSGLPSDRFFAERPEGSVSTLKIQRTQQEDSAVYLCASSLVGVTGLQPQHFGDGTRLSIL.

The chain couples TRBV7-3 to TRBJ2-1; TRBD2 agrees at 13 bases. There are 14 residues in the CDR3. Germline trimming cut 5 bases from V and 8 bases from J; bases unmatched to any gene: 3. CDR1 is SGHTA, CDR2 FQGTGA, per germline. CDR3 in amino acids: CASSGTSGMDEQFF. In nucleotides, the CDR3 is TGTGCCAGCAGCGGGACTAGCGGGATGGATGAGCAGTTCTTC.

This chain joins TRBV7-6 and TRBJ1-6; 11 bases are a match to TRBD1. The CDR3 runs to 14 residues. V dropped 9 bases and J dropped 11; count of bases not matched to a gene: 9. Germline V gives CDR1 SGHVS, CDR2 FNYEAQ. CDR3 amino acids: CASSSDRGLTPLHF. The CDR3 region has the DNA TGTGCCAGTTCCTCGGACAGGGGGCTGACACCCCTCCACTTT.

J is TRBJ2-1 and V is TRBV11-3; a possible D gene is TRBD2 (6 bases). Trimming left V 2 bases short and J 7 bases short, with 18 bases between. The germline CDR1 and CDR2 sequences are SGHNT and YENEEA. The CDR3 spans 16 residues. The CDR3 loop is CASSLSWEALRNEQFF. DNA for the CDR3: TGTGCCAGCAGCTTAAGTTGGGAGGCCCTTCGGAATGAGCAGTTCTTC. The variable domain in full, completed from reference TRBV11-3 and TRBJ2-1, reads EAGVVQSPRYKIIEKKQPVAFWCNPISGHNTLYWYLQNLGQGPELLIRYENEEAVDDSQLPKDRFSAERLKGVDSTLKIQPAELGDSAVYLCASSLSWEALRNEQFFGPGTRLTVL.

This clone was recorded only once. The CDR3 spells CASSASAGVGTDTQYF. The CDR3 DNA reads as TGTGCCAGCTCAGCTTCAGCGGGGGTTGGGACAGATACGCAGTATTTT. The chain employs TRBV18 and TRBJ2-3; 8 bases align to TRBD2. V shed 5 bases, J shed 3 bases, and the junction held 10 bases outside the gene matches. Germline V gene data show CDR1 as KGHSH and CDR2 as LQKENI. The CDR3 contains 16 residues.

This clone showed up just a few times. The CDR3 here is CSAGVGETYEQYF. The CDR3, as DNA: TGCAGCGCAGGGGTCGGGGAAACCTACGAGCAGTACTTC. The rearrangement joins TRBV29-1 to TRBJ2-7; D perhaps matches TRBD1 (6 bases). The germline CDR1 and CDR2 sequences are SQVTM and ANQGSEA. V lost 7 bases, J lost 2 bases, and 15 bases lay in between. This CDR3 region has 13 residues.

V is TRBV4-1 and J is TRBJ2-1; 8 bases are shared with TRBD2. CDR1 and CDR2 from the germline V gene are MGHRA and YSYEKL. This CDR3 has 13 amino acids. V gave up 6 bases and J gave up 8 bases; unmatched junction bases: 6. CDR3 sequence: CASRQAGGHEQFF. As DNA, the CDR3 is TGCGCCAGCAGGCAGGCGGGGGGCCATGAGCAGTTCTTC.

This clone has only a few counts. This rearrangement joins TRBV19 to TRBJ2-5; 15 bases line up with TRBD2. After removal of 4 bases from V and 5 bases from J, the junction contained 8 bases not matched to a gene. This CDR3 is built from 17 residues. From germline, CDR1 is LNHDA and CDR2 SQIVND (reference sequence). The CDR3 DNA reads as TGTGCCAGTAGTAGGACTAGCGGGGGGGGTCTGGTGGAGACCCAGTACTTC. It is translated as CASSRTSGGGLVETQYF.

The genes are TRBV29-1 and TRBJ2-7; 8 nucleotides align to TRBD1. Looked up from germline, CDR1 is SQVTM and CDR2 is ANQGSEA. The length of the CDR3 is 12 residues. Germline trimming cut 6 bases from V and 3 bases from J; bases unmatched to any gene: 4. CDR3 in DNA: TGCAGCGTACAGGGGGTAGGCTACGAGCAGTACTTC. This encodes CSVQGVGYEQYF.

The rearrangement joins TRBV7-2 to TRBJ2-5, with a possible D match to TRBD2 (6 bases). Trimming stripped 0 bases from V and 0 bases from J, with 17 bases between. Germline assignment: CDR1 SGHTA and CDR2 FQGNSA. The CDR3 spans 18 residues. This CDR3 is CASSLASRGTSDQETQYF. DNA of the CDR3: TGTGCCAGCAGCTTAGCCTCCCGCGGGACGTCTGACCAAGAGACCCAGTACTTC.

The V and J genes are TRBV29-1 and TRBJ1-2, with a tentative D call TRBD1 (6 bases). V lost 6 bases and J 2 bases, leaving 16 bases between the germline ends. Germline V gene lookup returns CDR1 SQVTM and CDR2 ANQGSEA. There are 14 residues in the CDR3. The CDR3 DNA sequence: TGCAGCGTGTGGGGCACAGGGACCAACTATGGCTACACCTTC. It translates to CSVWGTGTNYGYTF.

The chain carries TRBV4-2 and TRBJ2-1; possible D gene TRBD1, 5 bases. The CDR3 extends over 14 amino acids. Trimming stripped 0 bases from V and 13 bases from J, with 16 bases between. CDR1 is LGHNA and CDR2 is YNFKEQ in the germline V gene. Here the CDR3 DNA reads TGTGCCAGCAGCCAAGATTCCGCCGGTCAGGGCCAGTTCTTC. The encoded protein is CASSQDSAGQGQFF.

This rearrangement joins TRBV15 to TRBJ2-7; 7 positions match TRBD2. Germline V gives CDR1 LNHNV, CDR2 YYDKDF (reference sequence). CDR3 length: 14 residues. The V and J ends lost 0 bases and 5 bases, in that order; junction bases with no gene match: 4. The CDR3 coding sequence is TGTGCCACCAGCAGAGATCTGGCGGGGGACGAGCAGTACTTC. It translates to CATSRDLAGDEQYF.

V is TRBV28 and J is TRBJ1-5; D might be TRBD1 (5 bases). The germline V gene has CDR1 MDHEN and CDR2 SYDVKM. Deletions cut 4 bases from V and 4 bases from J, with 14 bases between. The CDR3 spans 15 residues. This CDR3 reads CASSYQGAGNQPQHF. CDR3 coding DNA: TGTGCCAGCAGTTACCAGGGAGCGGGGAATCAGCCCCAGCATTTT.

The CDR3 bases are TGTGCCAGCAGTCGCACGACGGGGGACAATGAGCAGTTCTTC. This encodes CASSRTTGDNEQFF. The chain recombines TRBV4-2 with TRBJ2-1; D may be TRBD2 (6 bases). Germline lookup yields CDR1 LGHNA and CDR2 YNFKEQ. This CDR3 has 14 residues. With 6 bases removed from V and 5 bases from J, the gap between germline ends came to 14 bases.